The 14 T cell receptor beta chains given below trace back to one sample, sequenced in a study of blood T cells in healthy people across ages. Next came a second PCR, run for about 6 to 11 cycles, which used a sample-barcoded 5' primer along with a J-beta primer mix. TCRdb processed the 5' RACE reads anew with MiXCR; each CDR3 protein has one entry. This table holds about 1.5 million distinct CDR3 sequences, 42% found once. The sample was blood. The receptors stem from a woman younger than 30 in good health.

This clonotype was recorded only once. The chain employs TRBV12-3 or TRBV12-4 and TRBJ1-3; D call uncertain. The CDR3 loop spans 14 amino acids. Trimming removed 6 bases at V and 0 bases at J, with 9 bases between. The CDR3 sequence: CASRFESSGNTIYF. The CDR3 nucleotides read TGTGCCAGCAGATTCGAGAGCTCTGGAAACACCATATATTTT.

In the case of this clonotype: A much more abundant neighbour one base away suggests this may be a read error. Here the CDR3 DNA reads TGTGCCAGCAGCCTGACAGGGGGCGCCCACAATGAGCAGTTCTTC. Its translation is CASSLTGGAHNEQFF. The chain is built from TRBV7-2 and TRBJ2-1; 10 positions agree with TRBD1. The CDR3 length is 15 residues. In germline, CDR1 is SGHTA, CDR2 FQGNSA. V lost 5 bases and J lost 5; bases outside the gene matches: 6.

The CDR3 coding sequence is TGTGCCAGCAGCGTCGGCCGAGAGGGGGTCGCAGATACGCAGTATTTT. Translating gives CASSVGREGVADTQYF. This chain joins TRBV7-8 and TRBJ2-3; D perhaps matches TRBD1 (6 bases). V lost 5 bases to trimming and J lost 4 bases, with 19 bases between them. The CDR3 covers 16 residues. Germline values: CDR1 SGHVS, CDR2 FQNEAQ.

J is TRBJ2-7 and V is TRBV5-6, with 8 bases lining up with TRBD1. From germline, CDR1 is SGHDT and CDR2 YYEEEE. The CDR3 length is 17 residues. V was pared by 4 bases and J by 1 base, with 13 bases of the junction left unmatched. This CDR3 reads CASSPQGAGPESYEQYF. CDR3 sequence (DNA): TGTGCCAGCAGCCCCCAGGGGGCAGGCCCTGAGTCCTACGAGCAGTACTTC.

This chain uses TRBV7-3 with TRBJ1-2; D uncertain. The CDR3 extends over 10 amino acids. Germline V gene data show CDR1 as SGHTA and CDR2 as FQGTGA. V lost 1 base and J lost 11, with 5 bases in between. DNA for the CDR3: TGTGCCAGCAGCTTAAAGGCTTACACCTTC. This codes for CASSLKAYTF.

This clonotype has more than one count but fewer than ten. This chain links TRBV20-1 with TRBJ2-5; no definite D call. Germline CDR1 and CDR2: DFQATT and SNEGSKA (reference sequence). V lost 5 bases to trimming and J lost 2 bases, with 21 bases between them. This CDR3 region has 16 residues. The CDR3 nucleotides are TGCAGTGCTCGGCCCGACAATCGAATATATCAAGAGACCCAGTACTTC. The encoded protein is CSARPDNRIYQETQYF.

The gene calls are TRBV7-2 and TRBJ1-4, with D perhaps matching TRBD1 (5 bases). CDR1 SGHTA and CDR2 FQGNSA come from the germline V gene. The V and J ends lost 5 bases and 0 bases respectively, with 13 bases between them. The CDR3 is made up of 16 amino acids. The CDR3: CASSPWGGTTNEKLFF. In DNA, the CDR3 is TGTGCCAGCAGCCCCTGGGGGGGGACAACTAATGAAAAACTGTTTTTT.

The chain links TRBV29-1 to TRBJ2-7, with a tentative D call TRBD2 (5 bases). CDR3 length equals 12 residues. V dropped 1 base and J dropped 7 bases, with 11 bases sitting between them. Germline assignment: CDR1 SQVTM and CDR2 ANQGSEA. CDR3 region: CSVEGGYNEQYF. CDR3 DNA sequence: TGCAGCGTTGAAGGAGGGTACAATGAGCAGTACTTC.

This clonotype appeared a single time. The chain employs TRBV3-1 and TRBJ2-7; 13 nucleotides agree with TRBD2. The trim removed 4 bases at V and 7 bases at J, leaving 16 bases unmatched. This CDR3 region has 18 residues. Germline V gene sequence: CDR1 LGHDT, CDR2 YNNKEL (reference sequence). The CDR3 region is CASSPWTSGGLGPDEQYF. CDR3 coding DNA: TGTGCCAGCAGCCCCTGGACTAGCGGGGGCCTCGGACCCGATGAGCAGTACTTC.

This clonotype has only a few counts. V is TRBV5-1 and J is TRBJ2-7, with 9 bases matching TRBD1. With 2 bases clipped from V and 8 bases from J, the junction kept 5 bases outside the gene matches. In germline, CDR1 is SGHRS, CDR2 YFSETQ. The CDR3 contains 13 residues. The CDR3 is CASSLGDREKQYF. CDR3 DNA sequence: TGCGCCAGCAGCTTAGGGGACAGGGAGAAGCAGTACTTC.

The V gene is TRBV7-2, the J gene TRBJ2-3; possible D gene TRBD1, 6 bases. The CDR3 length is 16 residues. Trimming stripped 1 base from V and 4 bases from J, with 15 bases between. Germline V gene sequence: CDR1 SGHTA, CDR2 FQGNSA. Here the CDR3 reads CASSLDLRPGADTQYF. The CDR3 DNA is TGTGCCAGCAGCTTAGACTTGAGACCAGGGGCAGATACGCAGTATTTT.

The rearrangement links TRBV7-8 to TRBJ1-2; D possibly corresponds to TRBD1 (5 bases). The length of the CDR3 is 14 residues. CDR1 SGHVS and CDR2 FQNEAQ come from the germline V gene. Between the trimmed V and J ends, which lost 4 bases and 8 bases, there was a span of 17 bases. CDR3 nucleotides: TGTGCCAGCAGCTGGGGCCGGGACGGCGGGGGCTACACCTTC. Encoded protein: CASSWGRDGGGYTF.

This clonotype appeared a few times. The chain employs TRBV12-3 or TRBV12-4 and TRBJ2-1, with D perhaps TRBD2 (6 bases). Trimming removed 1 base at V and 5 bases at J, with 15 bases between. This CDR3 spans 16 amino acids. Written as DNA, the CDR3 is TGTGCCAGCAGTTTAGGCCTAGCGTTAGGGAACAATGAGCAGTTCTTC. It encodes CASSLGLALGNNEQFF.

The rearrangement links TRBV5-4 to TRBJ1-2; the D gene is possibly TRBD1 (6 bases). Trimming removed 3 bases from V and 3 bases from J, with 12 bases in between. The CDR3 spans 14 residues. CDR1 and CDR2 from the germline V gene are SGHNT and YYREEE (reference sequence). This chain's CDR3 is CASSSGRGDYGYTF. The DNA for the CDR3 is TGTGCCAGCAGCTCGGGCAGGGGCGACTATGGCTACACCTTC.